The entry below gives a single TCR beta chain sequence along with its context. Its antigen is unidentified. The data were taken from a study of T cells after yellow fever vaccination. TCRdb processed the 5' RACE reads anew with MiXCR; each CDR3 protein has one entry. The sample carries about 320,000 distinct CDR3 sequences, approximately 12% recorded once. Study-wide results and caveats: Reappearing after the booster were most of the clones from primary vaccination (about 96% CD4, approximately 89% CD8).

The J segment lost 4 bases and the V segment lost 4 bases, leaving 9 bases of the junction unmatched. The CDR3 length is 15 residues. Germline loops: CDR1 MDHEN, CDR2 SYDVKM. The V call is TRBV28, the J call TRBJ1-2; 7 nucleotides match TRBD1. The source was CD4+ T cells sorted from PBMCs, collected 45 days after the yellow fever booster vaccination. This receptor was obtained from a man between 18 and 35 years old who received the YFV17D yellow fever vaccine. CDR3 loop: CASSYVGGAGYGYTF. The DNA of the CDR3 is TGTGCCAGCAGTTATGTAGGGGGCGCCGGCTATGGCTACACCTTC.